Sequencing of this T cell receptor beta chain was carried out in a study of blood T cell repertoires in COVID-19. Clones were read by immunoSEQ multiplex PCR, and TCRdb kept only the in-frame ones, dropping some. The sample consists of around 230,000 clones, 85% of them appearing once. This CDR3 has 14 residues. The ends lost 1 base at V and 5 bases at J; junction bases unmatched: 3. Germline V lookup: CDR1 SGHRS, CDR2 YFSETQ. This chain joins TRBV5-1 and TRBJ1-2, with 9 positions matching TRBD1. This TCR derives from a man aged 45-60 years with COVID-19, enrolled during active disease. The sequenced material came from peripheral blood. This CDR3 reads CASSLLTGGYGYTF. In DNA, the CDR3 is TGCGCCAGCAGCTTGTTGACAGGGGGGTATGGCTACACCTTC.